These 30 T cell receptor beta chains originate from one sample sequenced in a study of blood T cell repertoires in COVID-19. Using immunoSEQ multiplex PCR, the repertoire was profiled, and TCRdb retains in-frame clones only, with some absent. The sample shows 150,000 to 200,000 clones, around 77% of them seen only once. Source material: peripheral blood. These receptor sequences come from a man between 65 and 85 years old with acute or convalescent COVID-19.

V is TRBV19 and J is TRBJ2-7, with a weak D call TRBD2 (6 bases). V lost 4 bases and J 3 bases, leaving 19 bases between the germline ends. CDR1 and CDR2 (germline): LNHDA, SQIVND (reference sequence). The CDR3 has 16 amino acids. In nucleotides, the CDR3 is TGTGCCAGTAGTAGGGGTACGGGGGTCGGGGGCTACGAGCAGTACTTC. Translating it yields CASSRGTGVGGYEQYF.

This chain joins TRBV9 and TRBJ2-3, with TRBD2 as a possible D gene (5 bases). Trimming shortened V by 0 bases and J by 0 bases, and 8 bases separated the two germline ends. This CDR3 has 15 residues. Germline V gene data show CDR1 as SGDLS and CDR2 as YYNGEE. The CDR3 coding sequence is TGTGCCAGCAGCGTAGACGGCGGGAGCACAGATACGCAGTATTTT. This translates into CASSVDGGSTDTQYF.

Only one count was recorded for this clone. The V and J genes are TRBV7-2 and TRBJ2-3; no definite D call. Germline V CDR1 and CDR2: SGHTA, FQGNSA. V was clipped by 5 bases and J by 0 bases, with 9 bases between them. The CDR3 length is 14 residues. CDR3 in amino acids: CASSPETSTDTQYF. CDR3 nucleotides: TGTGCCAGCAGCCCAGAGACAAGCACAGATACGCAGTATTTT.

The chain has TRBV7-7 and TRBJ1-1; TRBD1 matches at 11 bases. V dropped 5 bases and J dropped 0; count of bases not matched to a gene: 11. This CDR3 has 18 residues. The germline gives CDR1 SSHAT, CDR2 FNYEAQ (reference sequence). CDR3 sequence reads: CASSPLIGTGGMNTEAFF. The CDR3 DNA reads TGTGCCAGCAGCCCATTGATCGGGACAGGGGGTATGAACACTGAAGCTTTCTTT.

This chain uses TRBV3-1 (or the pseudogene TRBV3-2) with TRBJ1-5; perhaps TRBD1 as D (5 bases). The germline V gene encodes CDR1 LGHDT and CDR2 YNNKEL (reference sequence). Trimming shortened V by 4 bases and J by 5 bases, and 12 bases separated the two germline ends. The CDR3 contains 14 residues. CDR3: CASSRGGAYQPQHF. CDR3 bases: TGTGCCAGCAGCCGGGGAGGGGCCTATCAGCCCCAGCATTTT.

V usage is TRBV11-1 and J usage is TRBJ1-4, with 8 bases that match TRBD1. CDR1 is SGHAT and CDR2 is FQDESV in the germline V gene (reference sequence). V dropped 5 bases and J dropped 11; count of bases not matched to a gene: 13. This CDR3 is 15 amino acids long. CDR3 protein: CASSPGQGGFEKLFF. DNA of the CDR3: TGTGCCAGCAGCCCCGGACAGGGAGGTTTCGAGAAACTGTTTTTT.

Here the CDR3 DNA reads TGTGCCAGCAGCTTAAGACAGGAGAACACTGAAGCTTTCTTT. This translates into CASSLRQENTEAFF. The V call is TRBV7-9, the J call TRBJ1-1; D perhaps matches TRBD1 (6 bases). The CDR3 runs to 14 residues. Deletions cut 2 bases from V and 1 base from J, with 8 bases between. The germline CDR1 and CDR2 sequences are SEHNR and FQNEAQ (reference sequence).

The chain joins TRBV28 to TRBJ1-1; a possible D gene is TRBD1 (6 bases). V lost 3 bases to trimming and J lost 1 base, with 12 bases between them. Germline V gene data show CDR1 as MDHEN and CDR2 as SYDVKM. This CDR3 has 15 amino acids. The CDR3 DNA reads TGTGCCAGCAGTTTGGGGGCAACAGGGAACACTGAAGCTTTCTTT. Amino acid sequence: CASSLGATGNTEAFF. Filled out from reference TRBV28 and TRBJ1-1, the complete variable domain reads DVKVTQSSRYLVKRTGEKVFLECVQDMDHENMFWYRQDPGLGLRLIYFSYDVKMKEKGDIPEGYSVSREKKERFSLILESASTNQTSMYLCASSLGATGNTEAFFGQGTRLTVV.

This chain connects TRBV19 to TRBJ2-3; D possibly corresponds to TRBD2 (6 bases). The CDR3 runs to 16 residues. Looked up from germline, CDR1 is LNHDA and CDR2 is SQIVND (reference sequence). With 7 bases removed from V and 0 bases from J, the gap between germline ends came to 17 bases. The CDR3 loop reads CASNPSGGDSTDTQYF. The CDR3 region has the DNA TGTGCCAGTAACCCCTCAGGAGGGGATAGCACAGATACGCAGTATTTT.

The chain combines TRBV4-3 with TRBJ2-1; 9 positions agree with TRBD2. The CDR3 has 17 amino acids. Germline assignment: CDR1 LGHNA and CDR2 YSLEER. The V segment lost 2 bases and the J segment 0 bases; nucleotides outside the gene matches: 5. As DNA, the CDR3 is TGCGCCAGCAGCCAATTTAGCGGGGGCAGCTCCTACAATGAGCAGTTCTTC. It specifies CASSQFSGGSSYNEQFF.

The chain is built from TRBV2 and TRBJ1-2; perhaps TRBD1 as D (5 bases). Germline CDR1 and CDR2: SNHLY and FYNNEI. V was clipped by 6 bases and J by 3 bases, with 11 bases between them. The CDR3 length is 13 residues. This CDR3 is CASRADTDYGYTF. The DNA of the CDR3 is TGTGCCAGCAGGGCGGACACCGACTATGGCTACACCTTC.

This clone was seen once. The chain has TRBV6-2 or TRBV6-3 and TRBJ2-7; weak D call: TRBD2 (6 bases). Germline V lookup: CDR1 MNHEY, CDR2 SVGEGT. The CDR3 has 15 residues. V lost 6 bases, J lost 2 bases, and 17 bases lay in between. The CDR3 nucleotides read TGTGCCAGCAGCCACAGGAATCCGGGAGCCTACGAGCAGTACTTC. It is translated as CASSHRNPGAYEQYF.

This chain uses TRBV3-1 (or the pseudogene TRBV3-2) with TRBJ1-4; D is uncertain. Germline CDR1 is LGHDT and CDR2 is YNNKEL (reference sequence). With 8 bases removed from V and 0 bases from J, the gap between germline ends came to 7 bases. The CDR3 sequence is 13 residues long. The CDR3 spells CASRGATNEKLFF. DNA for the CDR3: TGTGCCAGCCGGGGAGCAACTAATGAAAAACTGTTTTTT.

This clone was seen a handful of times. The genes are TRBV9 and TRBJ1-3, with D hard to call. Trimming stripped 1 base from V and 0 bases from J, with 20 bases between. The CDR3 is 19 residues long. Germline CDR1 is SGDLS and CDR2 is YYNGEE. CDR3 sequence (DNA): TGTGCCAGCAGCGTATACCCGTTTGCGGAGGTGTCCTCTGGAAACACCATATATTTT. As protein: CASSVYPFAEVSSGNTIYF.

Written as DNA, the CDR3 is TGTGCCAGTAGTGGGTCCCTGGGTCAACTATTTGGCTACACCTTC. It is translated as CASSGSLGQLFGYTF. The genes are TRBV19 and TRBJ1-2; D remains unclear. The germline CDR1 and CDR2 sequences are LNHDA and SQIVND (reference sequence). The V gene lost 5 bases and the J gene lost 7 bases, with 20 bases spanning the gap. This CDR3 is built from 15 residues.

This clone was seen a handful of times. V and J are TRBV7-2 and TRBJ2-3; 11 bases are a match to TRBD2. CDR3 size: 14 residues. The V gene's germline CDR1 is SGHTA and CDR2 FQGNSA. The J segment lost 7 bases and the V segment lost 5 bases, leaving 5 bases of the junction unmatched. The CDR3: CASSTRLAGYTQYF. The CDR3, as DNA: TGTGCCAGCAGCACGAGACTAGCGGGATATACGCAGTATTTT.

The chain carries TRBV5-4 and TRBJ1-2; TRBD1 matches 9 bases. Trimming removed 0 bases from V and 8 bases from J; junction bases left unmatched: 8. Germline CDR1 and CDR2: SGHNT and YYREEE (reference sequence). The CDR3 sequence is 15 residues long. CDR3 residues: CASSLAQGALRGYTF. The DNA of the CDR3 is TGTGCCAGCAGCTTGGCACAGGGGGCGCTTAGGGGCTACACCTTC.

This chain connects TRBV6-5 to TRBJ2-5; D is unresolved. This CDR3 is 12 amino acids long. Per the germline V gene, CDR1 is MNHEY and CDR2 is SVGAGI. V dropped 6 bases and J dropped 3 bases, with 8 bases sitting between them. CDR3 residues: CASRTGKETQYF. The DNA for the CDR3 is TGTGCCAGCAGGACTGGAAAAGAGACCCAGTACTTC.

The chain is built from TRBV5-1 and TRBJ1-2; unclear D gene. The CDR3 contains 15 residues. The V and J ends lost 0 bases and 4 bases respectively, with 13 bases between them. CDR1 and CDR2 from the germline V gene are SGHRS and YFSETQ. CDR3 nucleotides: TGCGCCAGCAGCTTGGCAGGCAGCTCAGCCTATGGCTACACCTTC. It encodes CASSLAGSSAYGYTF. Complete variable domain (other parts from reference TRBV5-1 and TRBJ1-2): KAGVTQTPRYLIKTRGQQVTLSCSPISGHRSVSWYQQTPGQGLQFLFEYFSETQRNKGNFPGRFSGRQFSNSRSEMNVSTLELGDSALYLCASSLAGSSAYGYTFGSGTRLTVV.

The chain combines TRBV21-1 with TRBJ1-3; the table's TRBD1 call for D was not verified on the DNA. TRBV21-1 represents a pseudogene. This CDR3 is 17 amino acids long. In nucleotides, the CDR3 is TGTGCCAGCAGCCCCTACAGAACTTTTTGCTCTGGAAACACCATATATTTT. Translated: CASSPYRTFCSGNTIYF.

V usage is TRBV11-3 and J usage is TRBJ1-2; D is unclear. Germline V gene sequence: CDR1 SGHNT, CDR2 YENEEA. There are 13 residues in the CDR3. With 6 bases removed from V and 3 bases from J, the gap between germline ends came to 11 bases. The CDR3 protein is CASSSDMDYGYTF. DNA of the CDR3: TGTGCCAGCAGTTCCGACATGGACTATGGCTACACCTTC.

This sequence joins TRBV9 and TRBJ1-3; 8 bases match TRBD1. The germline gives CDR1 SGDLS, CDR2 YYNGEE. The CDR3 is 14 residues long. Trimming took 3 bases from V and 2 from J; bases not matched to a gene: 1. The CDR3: CASSAGGTGNTIYF. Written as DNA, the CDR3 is TGTGCCAGCAGCGCAGGGGGCACTGGAAACACCATATATTTT.

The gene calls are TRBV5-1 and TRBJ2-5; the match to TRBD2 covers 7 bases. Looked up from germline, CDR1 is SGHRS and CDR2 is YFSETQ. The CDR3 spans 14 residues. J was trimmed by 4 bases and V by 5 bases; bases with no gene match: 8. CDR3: CASSYSGYGETQYF. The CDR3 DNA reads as TGCGCCAGCAGTTATAGCGGGTACGGAGAGACCCAGTACTTC.

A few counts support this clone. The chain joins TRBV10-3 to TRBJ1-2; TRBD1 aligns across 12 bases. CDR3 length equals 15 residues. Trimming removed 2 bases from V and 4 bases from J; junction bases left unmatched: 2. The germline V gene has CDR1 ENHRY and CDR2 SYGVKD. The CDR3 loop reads CAISEGTGGPYGYTF. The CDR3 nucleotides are TGTGCCATCAGTGAGGGGACAGGGGGCCCCTATGGCTACACCTTC.

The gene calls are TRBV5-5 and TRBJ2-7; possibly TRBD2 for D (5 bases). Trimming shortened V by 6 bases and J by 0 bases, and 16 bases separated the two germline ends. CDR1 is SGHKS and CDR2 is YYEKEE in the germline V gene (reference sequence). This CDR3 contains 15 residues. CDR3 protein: CASTLGGGSSYEQYF. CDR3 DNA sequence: TGTGCCAGCACCCTTGGTGGAGGAAGCTCCTACGAGCAGTACTTC. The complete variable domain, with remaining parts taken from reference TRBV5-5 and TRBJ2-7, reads DAGVTQSPTHLIKTRGQQVTLRCSPISGHKSVSWYQQVLGQGPQFIFQYYEKEERGRGNFPDRFSARQFPNYSSELNVNALLLGDSALYLCASTLGGGSSYEQYFGPGTRLTVT.

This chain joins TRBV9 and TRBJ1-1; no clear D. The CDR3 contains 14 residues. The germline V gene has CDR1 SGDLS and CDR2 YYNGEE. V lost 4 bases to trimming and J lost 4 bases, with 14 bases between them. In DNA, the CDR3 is TGTGCCAGCAGCCCCCAGGATAGTGGCACTGAAGCTTTCTTT. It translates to CASSPQDSGTEAFF.

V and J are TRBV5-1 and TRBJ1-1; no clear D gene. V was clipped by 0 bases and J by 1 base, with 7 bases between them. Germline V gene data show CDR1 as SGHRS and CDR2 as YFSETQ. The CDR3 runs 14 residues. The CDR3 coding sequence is TGCGCCAGCAGCTTGGCCTCGAGGAACACTGAAGCTTTCTTT. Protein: CASSLASRNTEAFF.

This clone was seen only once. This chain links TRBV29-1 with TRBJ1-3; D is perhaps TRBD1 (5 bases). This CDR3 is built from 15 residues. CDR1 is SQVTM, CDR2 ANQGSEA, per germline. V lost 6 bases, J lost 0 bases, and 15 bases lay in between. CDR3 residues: CSVETGVISGNTIYF. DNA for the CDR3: TGCAGCGTGGAAACAGGAGTGATCTCTGGAAACACCATATATTTT.

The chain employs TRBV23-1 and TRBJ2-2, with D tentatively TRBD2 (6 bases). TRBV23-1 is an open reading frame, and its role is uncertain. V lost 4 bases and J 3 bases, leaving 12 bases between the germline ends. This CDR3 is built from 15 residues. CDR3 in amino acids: CASSPGRGHTGELFF. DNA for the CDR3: TGCGCCAGCAGTCCCGGGAGAGGACACACCGGGGAGCTGTTTTTT.

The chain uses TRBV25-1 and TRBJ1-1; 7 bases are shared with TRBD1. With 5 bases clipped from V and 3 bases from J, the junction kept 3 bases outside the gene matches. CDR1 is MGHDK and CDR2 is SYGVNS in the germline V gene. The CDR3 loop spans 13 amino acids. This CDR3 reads CASSTGVDTEAFF. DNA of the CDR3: TGTGCCAGCAGTACAGGGGTGGACACTGAAGCTTTCTTT.